The clone carrying this TCR beta chain appeared a few times. Its matching antigen is unknown. Trimming took off 6 bases at V and 7 bases at J, with 22 bases between the two ends. CDR3 length: 15 amino acids. With a J-beta primer mix and a sample-barcoded 5' primer, a second PCR ran about 6 to 11 cycles. TCRdb fed the 5' RACE reads into MiXCR, producing one record per CDR3 protein. The table has hundreds of thousands of distinct CDR3 sequences, 45% to 60% seen once. This record belongs to a study of blood T cells in healthy people across ages. Findings and limits, study-wide: The percentage of naive T cells correlated strongly with TCR beta diversity.

The gene calls are TRBV12-3 or TRBV12-4 and TRBJ2-7; the D gene could be TRBD1 or TRBD2 (5 bases each). This TCR was recovered from a woman older than 75 in good health. Sequences were obtained from blood. CDR3 loop: CASRLIRDQNNEQYF. The CDR3 bases are TGTGCCAGCAGACTGATCCGGGACCAAAACAATGAGCAGTACTTC.